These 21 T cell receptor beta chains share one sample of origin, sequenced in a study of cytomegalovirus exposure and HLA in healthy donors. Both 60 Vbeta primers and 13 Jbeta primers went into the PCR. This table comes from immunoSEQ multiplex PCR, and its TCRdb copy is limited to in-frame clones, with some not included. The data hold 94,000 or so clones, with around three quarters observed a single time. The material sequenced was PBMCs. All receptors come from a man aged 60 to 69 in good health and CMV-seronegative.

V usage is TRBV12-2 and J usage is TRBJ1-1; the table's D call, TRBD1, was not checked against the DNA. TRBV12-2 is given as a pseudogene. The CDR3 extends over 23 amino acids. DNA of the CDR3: TGTGCAAGTCGCTTAAGGGGGGTCCGGGACAGTTCTCTTCATTACGGCTCGAACACTGAAGCTTTCTTT. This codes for CASRLRGVRDSSLHYGSNTEAFF.

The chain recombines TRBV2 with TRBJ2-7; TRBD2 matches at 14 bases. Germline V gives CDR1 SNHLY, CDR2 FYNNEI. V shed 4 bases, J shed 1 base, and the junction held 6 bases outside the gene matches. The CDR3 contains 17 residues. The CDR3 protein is CASSVATSGRDSYEQYF. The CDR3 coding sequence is TGTGCCAGCAGTGTTGCGACTAGCGGGAGGGATTCCTACGAGCAGTACTTC.

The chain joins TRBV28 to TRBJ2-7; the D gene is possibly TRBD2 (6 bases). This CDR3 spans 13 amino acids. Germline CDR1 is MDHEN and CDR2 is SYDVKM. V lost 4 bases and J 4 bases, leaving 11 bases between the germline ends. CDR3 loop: CASSSGSTYEQYF. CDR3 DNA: TGTGCCAGCAGTTCCGGGAGTACTTACGAGCAGTACTTC.

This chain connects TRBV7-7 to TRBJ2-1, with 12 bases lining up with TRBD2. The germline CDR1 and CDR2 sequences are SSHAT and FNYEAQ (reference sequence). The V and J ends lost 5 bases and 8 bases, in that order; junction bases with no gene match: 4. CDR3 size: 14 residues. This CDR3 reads CASSETSGSYEQFF. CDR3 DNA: TGTGCCAGCAGCGAGACTAGCGGGAGCTATGAGCAGTTCTTC.

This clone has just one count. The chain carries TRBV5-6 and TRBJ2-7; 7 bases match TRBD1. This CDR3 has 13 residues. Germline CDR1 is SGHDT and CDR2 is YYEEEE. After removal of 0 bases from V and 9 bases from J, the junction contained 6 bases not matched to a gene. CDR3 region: CASSLGQGNWQYF. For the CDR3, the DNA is TGTGCCAGCAGCTTGGGACAGGGTAATTGGCAGTACTTC.

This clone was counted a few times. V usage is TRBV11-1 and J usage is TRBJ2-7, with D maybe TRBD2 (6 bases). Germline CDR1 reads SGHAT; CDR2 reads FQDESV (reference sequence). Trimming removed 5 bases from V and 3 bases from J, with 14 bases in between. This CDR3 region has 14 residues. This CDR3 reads CASSVRQGGYEQYF. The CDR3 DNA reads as TGTGCCAGCAGCGTAAGGCAGGGAGGCTACGAGCAGTACTTC.

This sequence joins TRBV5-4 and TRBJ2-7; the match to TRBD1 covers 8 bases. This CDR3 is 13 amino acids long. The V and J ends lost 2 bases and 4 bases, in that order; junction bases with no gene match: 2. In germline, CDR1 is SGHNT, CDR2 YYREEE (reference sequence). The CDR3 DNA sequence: TGTGCCAGCAGCTTAGACAGGGGTTACGAGCAGTACTTC. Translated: CASSLDRGYEQYF.

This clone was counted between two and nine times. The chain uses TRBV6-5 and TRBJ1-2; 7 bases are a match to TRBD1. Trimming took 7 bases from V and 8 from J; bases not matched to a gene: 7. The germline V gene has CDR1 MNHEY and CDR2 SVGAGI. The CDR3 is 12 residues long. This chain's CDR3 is CASKRQGGGYTF. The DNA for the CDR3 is TGTGCCAGCAAGCGACAGGGTGGAGGCTACACCTTC.

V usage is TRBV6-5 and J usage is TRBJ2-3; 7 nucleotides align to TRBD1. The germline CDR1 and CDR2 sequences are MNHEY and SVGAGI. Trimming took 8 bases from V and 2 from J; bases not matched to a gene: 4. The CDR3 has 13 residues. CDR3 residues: CASEDRFTDTQYF. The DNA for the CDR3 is TGTGCCAGCGAGGACAGGTTCACAGATACGCAGTATTTT.

CDR3 protein: CASSEQTGGDQPQHF. In DNA, the CDR3 is TGTGCCAGCAGTGAGCAGACAGGAGGAGATCAGCCCCAGCATTTT. The J gene is TRBJ1-5, the V gene TRBV2; possibly TRBD1 for D (6 bases). The V end lost 3 bases, the J end lost 5 bases, and 14 bases lay between the germline ends. CDR3 length: 15 residues. Per germline, CDR1 SNHLY and CDR2 FYNNEI.

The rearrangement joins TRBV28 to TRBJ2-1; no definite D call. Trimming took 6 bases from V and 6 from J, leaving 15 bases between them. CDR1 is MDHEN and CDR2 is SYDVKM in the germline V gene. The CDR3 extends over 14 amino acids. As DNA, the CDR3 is TGTGCCAGCAGCCGCATAGTTTTCCCCAATGAGCAGTTCTTC. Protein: CASSRIVFPNEQFF.

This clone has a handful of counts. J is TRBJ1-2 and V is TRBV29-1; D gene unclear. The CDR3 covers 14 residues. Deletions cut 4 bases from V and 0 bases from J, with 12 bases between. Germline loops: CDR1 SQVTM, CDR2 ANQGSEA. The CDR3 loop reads CSVAPHGANYGYTF. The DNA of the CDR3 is TGCAGCGTTGCTCCCCACGGAGCTAACTATGGCTACACCTTC.

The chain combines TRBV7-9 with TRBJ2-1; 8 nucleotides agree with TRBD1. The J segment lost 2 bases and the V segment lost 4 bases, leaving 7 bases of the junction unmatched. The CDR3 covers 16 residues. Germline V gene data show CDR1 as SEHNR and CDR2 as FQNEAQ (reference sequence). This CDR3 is CASSYTDRAPYNEQFF. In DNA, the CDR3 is TGTGCCAGCAGCTATACGGACAGGGCGCCCTACAATGAGCAGTTCTTC.

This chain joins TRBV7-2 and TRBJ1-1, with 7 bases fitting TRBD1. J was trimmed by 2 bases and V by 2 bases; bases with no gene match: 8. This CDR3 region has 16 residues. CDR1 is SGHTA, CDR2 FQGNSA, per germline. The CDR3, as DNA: TGTGCCAGCAGCTTAAGGGTGGGGACAGCAAACACTGAAGCTTTCTTT. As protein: CASSLRVGTANTEAFF.

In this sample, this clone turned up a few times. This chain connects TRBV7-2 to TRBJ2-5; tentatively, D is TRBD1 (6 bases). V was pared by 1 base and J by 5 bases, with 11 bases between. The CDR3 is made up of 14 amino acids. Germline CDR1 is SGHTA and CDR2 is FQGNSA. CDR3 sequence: CASSLGGGRETQYF. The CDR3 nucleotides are TGTGCCAGCAGCTTAGGAGGGGGTAGGGAGACCCAGTACTTC.

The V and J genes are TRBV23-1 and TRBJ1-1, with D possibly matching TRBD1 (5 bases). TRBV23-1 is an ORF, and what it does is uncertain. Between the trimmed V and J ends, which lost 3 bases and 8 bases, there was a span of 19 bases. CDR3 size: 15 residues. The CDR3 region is CASSHNYQGEKEAFF. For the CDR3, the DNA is TGCGCCAGCAGTCATAACTACCAGGGTGAAAAGGAAGCTTTCTTT.

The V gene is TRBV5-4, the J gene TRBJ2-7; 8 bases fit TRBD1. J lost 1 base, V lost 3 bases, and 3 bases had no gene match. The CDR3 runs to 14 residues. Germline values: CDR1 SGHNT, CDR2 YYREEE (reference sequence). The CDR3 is CASSSRDRSYEQYF. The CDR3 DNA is TGTGCCAGCAGCTCCCGGGACAGGTCCTACGAGCAGTACTTC. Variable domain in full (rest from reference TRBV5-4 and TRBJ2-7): ETGVTQSPTHLIKTRGQQVTLRCSSQSGHNTVSWYQQALGQGPQFIFQYYREEENGRGNFPPRFSGLQFPNYSSELNVNALELDDSALYLCASSSRDRSYEQYFGPGTRLTVT.

CDR3 sequence reads: CASSLDRGIDSEAFF. The CDR3 region has the DNA TGCGCCAGCAGCTTGGACAGGGGCATAGATTCGGAGGCTTTCTTT. The J gene is TRBJ1-1, the V gene TRBV5-1; 7 bases match TRBD1. The CDR3 spans 15 residues. In germline, CDR1 is SGHRS, CDR2 YFSETQ. Trimming cost V 0 bases and J 11 bases; bases outside gene matches: 13.

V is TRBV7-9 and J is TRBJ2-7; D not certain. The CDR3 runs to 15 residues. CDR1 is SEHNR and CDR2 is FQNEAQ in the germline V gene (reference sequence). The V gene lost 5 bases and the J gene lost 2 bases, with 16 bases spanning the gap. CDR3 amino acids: CASSVGSAAPYEQYF. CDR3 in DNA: TGTGCCAGCAGCGTTGGATCCGCGGCCCCCTACGAGCAGTACTTC.

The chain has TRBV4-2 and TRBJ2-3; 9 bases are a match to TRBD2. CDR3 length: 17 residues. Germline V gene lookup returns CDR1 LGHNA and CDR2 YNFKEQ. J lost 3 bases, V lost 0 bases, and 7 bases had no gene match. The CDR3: CASSQELAGVMTDTQYF. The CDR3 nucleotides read TGTGCCAGCAGCCAAGAGTTAGCGGGAGTCATGACAGATACGCAGTATTTT.

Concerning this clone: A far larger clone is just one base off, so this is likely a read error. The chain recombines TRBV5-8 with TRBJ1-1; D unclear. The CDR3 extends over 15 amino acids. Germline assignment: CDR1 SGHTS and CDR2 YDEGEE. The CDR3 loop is CASSRYPPRRTGAFF. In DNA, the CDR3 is TGCGCCAGCAGCCGGTACCCGCCCCGCAGGACGGGGGCTTTCTTT.